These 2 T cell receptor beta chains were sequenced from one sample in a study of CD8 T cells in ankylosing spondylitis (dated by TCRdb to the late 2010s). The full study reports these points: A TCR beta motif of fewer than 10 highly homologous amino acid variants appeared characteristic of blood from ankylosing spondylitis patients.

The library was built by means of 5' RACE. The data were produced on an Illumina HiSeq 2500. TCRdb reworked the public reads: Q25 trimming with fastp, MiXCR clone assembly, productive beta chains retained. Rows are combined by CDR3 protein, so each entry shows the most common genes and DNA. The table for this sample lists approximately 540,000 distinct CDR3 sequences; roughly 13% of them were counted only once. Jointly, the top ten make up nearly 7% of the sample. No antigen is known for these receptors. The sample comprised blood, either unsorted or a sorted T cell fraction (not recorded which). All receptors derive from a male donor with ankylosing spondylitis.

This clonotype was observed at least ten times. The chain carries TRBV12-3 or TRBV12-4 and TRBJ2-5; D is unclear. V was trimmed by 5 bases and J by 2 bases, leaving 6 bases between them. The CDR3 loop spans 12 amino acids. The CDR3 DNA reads TGTGCCAGCAGTGACCAACAAGAGACCCAGTACTTC. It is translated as CASSDQQETQYF.

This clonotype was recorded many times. The CDR3 here is CASGSGYEQFF. CDR3 in DNA: TGTGCCAGCGGCTCAGGGTACGAGCAGTTCTTC. The chain links TRBV6-6 to TRBJ2-1; a possible D gene is TRBD1 (5 bases). V lost 8 bases and J lost 10, with 12 bases in between. The V gene's germline CDR1 is MNHNY and CDR2 SVGAGI (reference sequence). The CDR3 runs 11 residues.